The rows below give T cell receptor beta chains drawn from one sample of a study of blood T cell repertoires in COVID-19. TCRdb's table, derived via immunoSEQ multiplex PCR, lists solely in-frame clones and lacks some. The sample has just over 300,000 clones; around 86% are singletons. Material for sequencing was PBMCs or T cells enriched from blood (not recorded which). Source of these receptors: a man aged 30 to 45 who had recovered from COVID-19. CDR3s include the opening cysteine and the closing phenylalanine or tryptophan.

v_gene	j_gene	CDR3aa
TRBV5-5	TRBJ2-7	CASSLVGTASYEQYF
TRBV11-3	TRBJ1-5	CASSLQNHNQPQHF
TRBV6-4	TRBJ2-5	CASSDSMGATLQETQYF
TRBV9	TRBJ1-2	CASSPDVRVRGGYTF
TRBV2	TRBJ1-1	CASKDSPQNTEAFF
TRBV20-1	TRBJ2-2	CSATDYWGELFF
TRBV28	TRBJ2-1	CASSPLAGGPLSYNEQFF
TRBV30	TRBJ1-1	CAWSGAGASIAFF
TRBV9	TRBJ2-1	CASSPMGRENNEQFF
TRBV6-1	TRBJ2-7	CASSETWTPAYSYEQYF
TRBV27	TRBJ1-2	CASSRQASTGYTF
TRBV9	TRBJ2-3	CASSVAASGGVYTQYF
TRBV29-1	TRBJ2-7	CSAQTGASGEQYF
TRBV5-4	TRBJ1-4	CASSPVTGRNEKLFF
TRBV27	TRBJ1-6	CASSRDRRIGNSPLHF
TRBV15	TRBJ2-5	CATSRDRWTIPQETQYF
TRBV2	TRBJ2-5	CASRLLAGGQETQYF
TRBV2	TRBJ2-7	CASSEAQGSYEQYF
TRBV27	TRBJ2-1	CASSLRLAGVYNEQFF
TRBV21-1	TRBJ1-1	CASSIRQAGTEAFF
TRBV28	TRBJ1-1	CASSPPDRRNTEAFF
TRBV5-1	TRBJ1-4	CASSATATNEKLFF
TRBV4-2	TRBJ1-5	CASSDREGGSNQPQHF
TRBV10-3	TRBJ2-7	CAISGSPGTSGSPYEQYF
TRBV5-1	TRBJ2-3	CASSIGTGPTDTQYF
TRBV19	TRBJ1-4	CASSTTGKSNEKLFF
TRBV18	TRBJ1-2	CASSPPILTYGYTF
TRBV28	TRBJ1-5	CASSLYGAQGGNQPQHF
TRBV18	TRBJ1-5	CASSQDRVNQPQHF
TRBV5-8	TRBJ2-2	CASSSGQRTNTGELFF
TRBV3-1/TRBV3-2	TRBJ2-7	CASSQVASNEQYF
TRBV4-1	TRBJ2-2	CASSQALNTGELFF
TRBV18	TRBJ2-7	CASSPQGDSSYEQYF
TRBV3-1/TRBV3-2	TRBJ2-3	CASSQGSHSRTDTQYF
TRBV5-6	TRBJ2-3	CASSRLAVTDTQYF